This entry lists 17 T cell receptor beta chains sequenced from one sample in a study of vaccination and CD4 T cells after COVID-19. For these TCRs, the target antigens are not known. Sequenced with the Oncomine TCR Beta short-read assay was DNA taken from cultured CD4+ T cells. MiXCR, applied by TCRdb to the PCR reads, yields one record per CDR3 protein. The data show approximately 12,000 distinct CDR3 sequences, 45% to 55% seen once. Specified treatment: 10-day PBMC culture with coronavirus spike peptide pools or control peptides (ViraFEST assay). The sequenced sample was CD4+ T cells from blood, cultured in vitro. Receptor source: a human donor who had recovered from COVID-19.

This clonotype was seen only a few times. This chain connects TRBV7-6 to TRBJ1-3; D possibly corresponds to TRBD1 (5 bases). The germline CDR1 and CDR2 sequences are SGHVS and FNYEAQ. Trimming pared 4 bases from V and 0 bases from J, leaving 10 bases between. The CDR3 contains 15 residues. Here the CDR3 reads CASSSTDNSGNTIYF. The CDR3 DNA follows: TGTGCCAGCAGCTCCACGGACAACTCTGGAAACACCATATATTTT.

V gene TRBV19 combines with J gene TRBJ1-5; D is unclear. The CDR3 loop spans 15 amino acids. Germline values: CDR1 LNHDA, CDR2 SQIVND (reference sequence). The V and J ends lost 1 base and 3 bases respectively, with 10 bases between them. CDR3: CASSIVGRTNQPQHF. CDR3 nucleotide sequence: TGTGCCAGTAGTATAGTGGGGAGAACCAATCAGCCCCAGCATTTT.

This chain uses TRBV7-9 with TRBJ2-4, with 13 bases identical to TRBD2. V lost 6 bases, J lost 0 bases, and 11 bases stayed unmatched. This CDR3 has 19 amino acids. Germline V gene data show CDR1 as SEHNR and CDR2 as FQNEAQ (reference sequence). The CDR3 DNA reads as TGTGCCAGCAGACCGATGAGGACTAGCGGGAGTCCAGCCAAAAACATTCAGTACTTC. Translated: CASRPMRTSGSPAKNIQYF. Full variable domain (missing parts from reference TRBV7-9 and TRBJ2-4): DTGVSQNPRHKITKRGQNVTFRCDPISEHNRLYWYRQTLGQGPEFLTYFQNEAQLEKSRLLSDRFSAERPKGSFSTLEIQRTEQGDSAMYLCASRPMRTSGSPAKNIQYFGAGTRLSVL.

J is TRBJ1-6 and V is TRBV5-8; 8 bases are a match to TRBD1. The length of the CDR3 is 15 residues. CDR1 and CDR2 from the germline V gene are SGHTS and YDEGEE. The J segment lost 10 bases and the V segment lost 0 bases, leaving 6 bases of the junction unmatched. Here the CDR3 reads CASSLAGGFNSPLHF. For the CDR3, the DNA is TGTGCCAGCAGCTTGGCAGGGGGCTTTAACTCACCCCTCCACTTT.

The V gene is TRBV20-1, the J gene TRBJ2-3; TRBD2 aligns across 9 bases. The CDR3 runs 14 residues. The ends lost 5 bases at V and 8 bases at J; junction bases unmatched: 11. CDR1 is DFQATT and CDR2 is SNEGSKA in the germline V gene (reference sequence). CDR3 residues: CSAPRGAGGATQYF. CDR3 DNA: TGCAGTGCTCCTCGGGGGGCGGGGGGGGCTACGCAGTATTTT.

In this sample, this clonotype turned up a few times. The chain is built from TRBV6-5 and TRBJ1-3, with D uncertain. Germline V gene lookup returns CDR1 MNHEY and CDR2 SVGAGI. The CDR3 contains 14 residues. The ends were cut back, 0 bases at V and 3 bases at J, with 6 bases in the middle. This CDR3 reads CASSYSTNGNTIYF. CDR3 DNA: TGTGCCAGCAGTTACTCGACCAATGGAAACACCATATATTTT.

In its sample, this clonotype was seen a few times. J is TRBJ2-1 and V is TRBV20-1, with D possibly matching TRBD2 (6 bases). Looked up from germline, CDR1 is DFQATT and CDR2 is SNEGSKA (reference sequence). The CDR3 sequence is 16 residues long. The germline V and J ends were trimmed by 6 bases and 1 base, with 19 bases remaining between them. CDR3 sequence reads: CSAEGVGGSSYNEQFF. The DNA of the CDR3 is TGCAGTGCGGAAGGAGTCGGAGGGTCATCCTACAATGAGCAGTTCTTC.

The V and J genes are TRBV7-2 and TRBJ2-3; a possible D gene is TRBD2 (6 bases). This CDR3 region has 17 residues. Germline V gives CDR1 SGHTA, CDR2 FQGNSA. Trimming pared 2 bases from V and 2 bases from J, leaving 17 bases between. This chain's CDR3 is CASSLRSGRGFTDTQYF. DNA for the CDR3: TGTGCCAGCAGCTTAAGGAGCGGCCGGGGGTTCACAGATACGCAGTATTTT.

The chain is built from TRBV27 and TRBJ2-1; D gene uncertain. Germline CDR1 reads MNHEY; CDR2 reads SMNVEV (reference sequence). The V end lost 3 bases, the J end lost 1 base, and 10 bases lay between the germline ends. The CDR3 totals 15 residues. CDR3 sequence: CASSLGRTSYNEQFF. DNA for the CDR3: TGTGCCAGCAGTTTGGGCCGGACGTCCTACAATGAGCAGTTCTTC.

This chain links TRBV5-4 with TRBJ2-1, with 9 nucleotides matching TRBD2. This CDR3 is built from 15 residues. V gave up 4 bases and J gave up 2 bases; unmatched junction bases: 4. CDR1 is SGHNT, CDR2 YYREEE, per germline (reference sequence). DNA of the CDR3: TGTGCCAGCAGCCGTTCTAGCGGGACCTACAATGAGCAGTTCTTC. As protein: CASSRSSGTYNEQFF.

This clonotype came up a few times. The J gene is TRBJ2-3, the V gene TRBV20-1; 7 positions agree with TRBD1. This CDR3 is built from 13 residues. Germline-derived CDR1 and CDR2 are DFQATT and SNEGSKA (reference sequence). With 6 bases clipped from V and 2 bases from J, the junction kept 5 bases outside the gene matches. This CDR3 is CSARQGATDTQYF. The CDR3 nucleotides read TGCAGTGCCAGACAGGGAGCCACAGATACGCAGTATTTT.

The chain couples TRBV20-1 to TRBJ2-3, with 14 positions matching TRBD2. Germline V lookup: CDR1 DFQATT, CDR2 SNEGSKA (reference sequence). Losses at the gene ends were 0 bases for V and 5 bases for J; bases not matched to a gene: 7. The CDR3 loop spans 17 amino acids. The CDR3 DNA is TGCAGTGCTAGAGATCCGACTAGCGGGAGGGCCGTAGATACGCAGTATTTT. Its translation: CSARDPTSGRAVDTQYF.

J is TRBJ2-7 and V is TRBV7-8, with 9 bases that match TRBD1. CDR1 and CDR2 (germline): SGHVS, FQNEAQ. Trimming at V came to 1 base and at J to 3 bases, leaving 4 bases not matched to a gene. The length of the CDR3 is 15 residues. Here the CDR3 reads CASSLGTGAIYEQYF. The DNA for the CDR3 is TGTGCCAGCAGCTTAGGGACAGGGGCCATCTACGAGCAGTACTTC.

This clonotype appeared a few times. J is TRBJ2-7 and V is TRBV5-1, with a weak D call TRBD1 (7 bases). The CDR3 covers 15 residues. The germline V and J ends were trimmed by 0 bases and 2 bases, with 12 bases remaining between them. Germline lookup yields CDR1 SGHRS and CDR2 YFSETQ. The DNA for the CDR3 is TGCGCCAGCAGCTTGGGGTCAGGGGGGCCCTACGAGCAGTACTTC. Protein product: CASSLGSGGPYEQYF.

The chain has TRBV12-3 or TRBV12-4 and TRBJ2-3; the D is unclear. CDR3 length: 11 amino acids. Trimming removed 8 bases from V and 4 bases from J, with 7 bases in between. CDR3: CASSPADTQYF. Here the CDR3 DNA reads TGTGCCAGCTCCCCAGCAGATACGCAGTATTTT.

This clonotype was detected a few times. The J gene is TRBJ2-7, the V gene TRBV30, with 11 bases aligning to TRBD2. The CDR3 sequence is 13 residues long. Germline V gene sequence: CDR1 GTSNPN, CDR2 SVGIG (reference sequence). The CDR3 nucleotides are TGTGTGGGACTAGCGGCGTCGACCTACGAGCAGTACTTC. Protein sequence: CVGLAASTYEQYF.

This clonotype turned up a few times. The CDR3 DNA is TGTGCCAGCAGCTCCGGACCCGGGGAGACCCAGTACTTC. It translates to CASSSGPGETQYF. The gene calls are TRBV7-3 and TRBJ2-5, with D unclear. Germline CDR1 SGHTA, CDR2 FQGTGA. V shed 4 bases and J shed 5 bases, with 11 bases lying between them. CDR3 size: 13 residues.